The source of this TCR beta chain is a study of T cell changes during pregnancy in multiple sclerosis. This table comes from immunoSEQ multiplex PCR, and its TCRdb copy is limited to in-frame clones, with some not included. The sample has 60,000 or so clones, roughly 90% seen once; the top ten hold around 0.81%. Germline V gene sequence: CDR1 MNHEY, CDR2 SVGAGI. The CDR3 loop spans 15 amino acids. The V segment lost 7 bases and the J segment 4 bases; nucleotides outside the gene matches: 7. The chain carries TRBV6-5 and TRBJ2-3; TRBD1 matches at 11 bases. The material sequenced was peripheral blood, taken before pregnancy. The source of this sequence is a female donor with multiple sclerosis, enrolled in a pregnancy study. For the CDR3, the DNA is TGTGCCAGCATCGATGGACAGGGGGCCTCAGATACGCAGTATTTT. The encoded protein is CASIDGQGASDTQYF.